These T cell receptor beta chains were read from a single sample in a study of OX40 agonist ivuxolimab in advanced cancers. TCRdb's copy holds only in-frame clones and misses some; the assay was immunoSEQ multiplex PCR. The table has some 86,000 clones, around 91% seen once. The specimen was CD4+ or CD8+ T cells sorted from blood, collected in a trial of the OX40 agonist ivuxolimab. These receptors came from an adult with an advanced solid tumor such as melanoma, head and neck, liver or kidney cancer. Each CDR3 is given with its conserved first and last residue. The D gene is left open where the match is weak. Rows give clone size only sometimes, using once, few, many, or a class for an expanded clone.

D: TRBD1
size: NA
V: TRBV28
J: TRBJ1-4
CDR3: CASSFPGQGGEKLFF
DNA: TGTGCCAGCAGTTTTCCGGGACAGGGAGGAGAAAAACTGTTTTTT

D: TRBD1
size: NA
V: TRBV19
J: TRBJ1-2
CDR3: CASSIARDRGITF
DNA: TGTGCCAGTAGTATAGCTCGGGACAGGGGCATTACCTTC

D: TRBD1
size: NA
V: TRBV9
J: TRBJ2-1
CDR3: CASSPESGTGGRGQFF
DNA: TGTGCCAGCAGCCCCGAATCCGGAACAGGGGGCCGGGGGCAGTTCTTC

D: NA
size: NA
V: TRBV6-1
J: TRBJ1-1
CDR3: CASSETVNTEAFF
DNA: TGTGCCAGCAGTGAGACGGTGAACACTGAAGCTTTCTTT

D: TRBD2
size: NA
V: TRBV9
J: TRBJ2-1
CDR3: CASSPLWATSGGYNEQFF
DNA: TGTGCCAGCAGCCCCCTCTGGGCGACTAGCGGGGGGTACAATGAGCAGTTCTTC

D: NA
size: NA
V: TRBV11-2
J: TRBJ1-1
CDR3: CASSFQGTTEAFF
DNA: TGTGCCAGCAGCTTTCAGGGGACCACTGAAGCTTTCTTT

D: TRBD1
size: NA
V: TRBV2
J: TRBJ1-5
CDR3: CASRAGTVDTQPQHF
DNA: TGTGCCAGCAGGGCCGGGACAGTTGATACCCAGCCCCAGCATTTT

D: TRBD1
size: once
V: TRBV5-1
J: TRBJ2-5
CDR3: CASSLGATGAETQYF
DNA: TGCGCCAGCAGCTTGGGAGCCACAGGGGCGGAGACCCAGTACTTC

D: NA
size: NA
V: TRBV6-1
J: TRBJ1-3
CDR3: CASSEQTVSGNTIYF
DNA: TGTGCCAGCAGTGAGCAGACTGTCTCTGGAAACACCATATATTTT

D: TRBD1
size: NA
V: TRBV18
J: TRBJ1-2
CDR3: CASSPRTGNNYGYTF
DNA: TGTGCCAGCTCACCCCGGACAGGGAATAACTATGGCTACACCTTC

D: NA
size: once
V: TRBV7-2
J: TRBJ1-1
CDR3: CASSSEGYTEAFF
DNA: TGTGCCAGCAGCTCGGAGGGATACACTGAAGCTTTCTTT

D: NA
size: few
V: TRBV18
J: TRBJ1-1
CDR3: CASSPSSKNTEAFF
DNA: TGTGCCAGCTCACCTTCCTCGAAGAACACTGAAGCTTTCTTT

D: NA
size: once
V: TRBV2
J: TRBJ1-4
CDR3: CASSEGRNRVNEKLFF
DNA: TGTGCCAGCAGTGAGGGGAGGAACAGGGTTAATGAAAAACTGTTTTTT

D: NA
size: NA
V: TRBV11-2
J: TRBJ2-1
CDR3: CASSLDGASSYNEQFF
DNA: TGTGCCAGCAGCTTAGATGGGGCTAGCTCCTACAATGAGCAGTTCTTC

D: TRBD2
size: NA
V: TRBV6-1
J: TRBJ2-7
CDR3: CASSDDSGVSIVDGGEQYF
DNA: TGTGCCAGCAGTGACGATAGCGGGGTTTCGATCGTGGACGGTGGCGAGCAGTACTTC

D: TRBD1
size: NA
V: TRBV11-3
J: TRBJ1-1
CDR3: CASKAGGDTEAFF
DNA: TGTGCCAGCAAGGCAGGGGGCGACACTGAAGCTTTCTTT

D: TRBD1
size: few
V: TRBV5-6
J: TRBJ1-1
CDR3: CASSSTGFLAFF
DNA: TGTGCCAGCAGCTCGACAGGGTTCCTTGCTTTCTTT

D: TRBD1
size: NA
V: TRBV10-3
J: TRBJ2-4
CDR3: CAISDRTGKTKNIQYF
DNA: TGTGCCATCAGTGACCGGACAGGGAAAACCAAAAACATTCAGTACTTC

D: NA
size: NA
V: TRBV29-1
J: TRBJ2-2
CDR3: CSVEGSTGELFF
DNA: TGCAGCGTTGAAGGCAGCACCGGGGAGCTGTTTTTT

D: NA
size: NA
V: TRBV6-1
J: TRBJ1-5
CDR3: CASSDYPVTADRQPQHF
DNA: TGTGCCAGCAGTGATTACCCCGTGACGGCAGACCGCCAGCCCCAGCATTTT

D: NA
size: NA
V: TRBV5-4
J: TRBJ2-3
CDR3: CASSLRPADTQYF
DNA: TGTGCCAGCAGCTTGAGGCCCGCGGATACGCAGTATTTT

D: TRBD1
size: NA
V: TRBV6-1
J: TRBJ1-2
CDR3: CASSSTGTDYGYTF
DNA: TGTGCCAGCAGTTCCACCGGGACAGACTATGGCTACACCTTC

D: NA
size: NA
V: TRBV18
J: TRBJ1-5
CDR3: CASSGEFNQPQHF
DNA: TGTGCCAGCTCAGGGGAGTTCAATCAGCCCCAGCATTTT

D: TRBD1
size: NA
V: TRBV7-9
J: TRBJ2-5
CDR3: CASSNRDRGLRETQYF
DNA: TGTGCCAGCAGCAACCGGGACAGGGGGCTGAGAGAGACCCAGTACTTC

D: TRBD1
size: once
V: TRBV7-9
J: TRBJ1-5
CDR3: CASSSTTGQESNQPQHF
DNA: TGTGCCAGCAGCTCGACCACCGGACAGGAAAGCAATCAGCCCCAGCATTTT

D: NA
size: NA
V: TRBV5-1
J: TRBJ1-3
CDR3: CASSFLGMASGNTIYF
DNA: TGCGCCAGCAGTTTCCTCGGGATGGCGTCGGGAAACACCATATATTTT

D: NA
size: NA
V: TRBV20-1
J: TRBJ2-5
CDR3: CSADEGETQYF
DNA: TGCAGTGCTGACGAAGGGGAGACCCAGTACTTC

D: TRBD2
size: NA
V: TRBV5-1
J: TRBJ2-5
CDR3: CASSLWLAGGQETQYF
DNA: TGCGCCAGCAGCTTGTGGCTAGCGGGGGGGCAAGAGACCCAGTACTTC

D: NA
size: NA
V: TRBV5-4
J: TRBJ2-3
CDR3: CASSFGDTDTQYF
DNA: TGTGCCAGCAGCTTTGGGGACACAGATACGCAGTATTTT